This TCR beta chain was sequenced for a study of CD8+ T cells in alopecia areata. Study summary: Treated patients took oral tofacitinib at 5 to 10 mg twice daily.

Following RNA extraction, reverse transcription yielded cDNA that acted as the sequencing template. Here immunoSEQ multiplex PCR was the method, and the copy in TCRdb shows in-frame clones only, minus some. This sample has some 150,000 clones, with more than 85% found just once. Treatment indicated: oral pan-JAK inhibitor, 5-10 mg twice daily. Notes on this clone: Its antigen is still unknown.

The V segment lost 5 bases and the J segment 7 bases; nucleotides outside the gene matches: 6. Germline V CDR1 and CDR2: SGDLS, YYNGEE. The CDR3 is 13 residues long. Findings of the study overall: Scalp samples also yield sequences of resident alphabeta T cells from normal skin.

The TCR originated in a human donor with alopecia areata. The V and J genes are TRBV9 and TRBJ2-1; 7 bases fit TRBD1. This material consisted of CD8+ T cells sorted from blood, taken at week 4, from a patient treated with tofacitinib. CDR3 nucleotides: TGTGCCAGCAGGCCAGGGGGTAGGAATGAGCAGTTCTTC. This translates into CASRPGGRNEQFF.